The clone carrying this T cell receptor beta chain appeared many times. Antigen: not known. The cDNA was synthesized by means of template-switch 5'RACE, which was carried out with 10-nucleotide random UMIs. One entry per CDR3 protein results from TCRdb running MiXCR on the 5' RACE reads. The sample has 50,000 or so distinct CDR3 sequences, around 4% seen once. V was cut by 5 bases and J by 7 bases, with 14 bases left in between. The CDR3 contains 12 residues. Germline V gives CDR1 DFQATT, CDR2 SNEGSKA (reference sequence). This entry comes from a study of neurological immune-mediated disorders. Points from the study as a whole: When the repertoires were grouped phylogenetically, those of 18 of the 34 multiple sclerosis patients came together in a single cluster of related CDR3 sequences, which points to a possible repertoire-level signature. It was HTLV-1-associated myelopathy that showed the most TCR clonal expansion, while multiple sclerosis showed the least, falling below healthy controls.

The receptor comes from a man aged 60 to 75 with multiple sclerosis. The sample taken for sequencing was PBMCs. V and J are TRBV20-1 and TRBJ2-5, with D possibly TRBD2 on 5 matching bases. The DNA for the CDR3 is TGCAGTGCTGGCGACCTACGGGGGACCCAGTACTTC. Amino acid sequence: CSAGDLRGTQYF.